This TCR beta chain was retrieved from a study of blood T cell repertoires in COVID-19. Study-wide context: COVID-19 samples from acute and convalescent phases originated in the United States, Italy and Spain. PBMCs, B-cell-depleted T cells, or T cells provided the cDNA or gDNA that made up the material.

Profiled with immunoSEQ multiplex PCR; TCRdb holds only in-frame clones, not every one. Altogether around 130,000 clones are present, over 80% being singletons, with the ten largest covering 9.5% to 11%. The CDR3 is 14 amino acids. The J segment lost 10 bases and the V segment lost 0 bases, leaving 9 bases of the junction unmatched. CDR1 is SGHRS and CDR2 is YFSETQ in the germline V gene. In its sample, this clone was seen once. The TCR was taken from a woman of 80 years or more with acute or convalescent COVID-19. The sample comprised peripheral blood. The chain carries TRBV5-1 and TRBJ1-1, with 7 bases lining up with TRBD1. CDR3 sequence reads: CASSLGFRGPIAFF. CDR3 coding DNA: TGCGCCAGCAGCTTGGGATTTAGGGGGCCTATAGCTTTCTTT.